This T cell receptor (beta chain) originates from a study of T cell clonotyping in hematopoietic cell transplantation. Study-wide results and limits: Pathologically expanded recipient clonotypes increased progressively from day 30 to day 180 as diversity fell.

V trimming: 6 bases; J trimming: 3 bases; junction bases outside the gene matches: 6. Germline lookup yields CDR1 MNHNY and CDR2 SVGAGI (reference sequence). The CDR3 extends over 16 amino acids. Sequencing used immunoSEQ multiplex PCR; TCRdb keeps in-frame clones, though not all of them. The sample has some 28,000 clones, 82% seen once; the top ten hold less than 2%. The time point denotes: recipient sample about 28 days before transplant, after cytoreduction. About this clone: What it binds is unknown.

The rearrangement links TRBV6-6 to TRBJ2-7; 15 nucleotides align to TRBD2. This clonotype was obtained from a man aged 35 to 55 with acute myeloid leukemia. Some clones in this sample may be carry-over from other donors' samples. The sample consisted of peripheral blood mononuclear cells, taken before stem cell transplant. The CDR3, as DNA: TGTGCCAGCAGAGGACTAGCGGGAGGGACGAACTACGAGCAGTACTTC. This translates into CASRGLAGGTNYEQYF.